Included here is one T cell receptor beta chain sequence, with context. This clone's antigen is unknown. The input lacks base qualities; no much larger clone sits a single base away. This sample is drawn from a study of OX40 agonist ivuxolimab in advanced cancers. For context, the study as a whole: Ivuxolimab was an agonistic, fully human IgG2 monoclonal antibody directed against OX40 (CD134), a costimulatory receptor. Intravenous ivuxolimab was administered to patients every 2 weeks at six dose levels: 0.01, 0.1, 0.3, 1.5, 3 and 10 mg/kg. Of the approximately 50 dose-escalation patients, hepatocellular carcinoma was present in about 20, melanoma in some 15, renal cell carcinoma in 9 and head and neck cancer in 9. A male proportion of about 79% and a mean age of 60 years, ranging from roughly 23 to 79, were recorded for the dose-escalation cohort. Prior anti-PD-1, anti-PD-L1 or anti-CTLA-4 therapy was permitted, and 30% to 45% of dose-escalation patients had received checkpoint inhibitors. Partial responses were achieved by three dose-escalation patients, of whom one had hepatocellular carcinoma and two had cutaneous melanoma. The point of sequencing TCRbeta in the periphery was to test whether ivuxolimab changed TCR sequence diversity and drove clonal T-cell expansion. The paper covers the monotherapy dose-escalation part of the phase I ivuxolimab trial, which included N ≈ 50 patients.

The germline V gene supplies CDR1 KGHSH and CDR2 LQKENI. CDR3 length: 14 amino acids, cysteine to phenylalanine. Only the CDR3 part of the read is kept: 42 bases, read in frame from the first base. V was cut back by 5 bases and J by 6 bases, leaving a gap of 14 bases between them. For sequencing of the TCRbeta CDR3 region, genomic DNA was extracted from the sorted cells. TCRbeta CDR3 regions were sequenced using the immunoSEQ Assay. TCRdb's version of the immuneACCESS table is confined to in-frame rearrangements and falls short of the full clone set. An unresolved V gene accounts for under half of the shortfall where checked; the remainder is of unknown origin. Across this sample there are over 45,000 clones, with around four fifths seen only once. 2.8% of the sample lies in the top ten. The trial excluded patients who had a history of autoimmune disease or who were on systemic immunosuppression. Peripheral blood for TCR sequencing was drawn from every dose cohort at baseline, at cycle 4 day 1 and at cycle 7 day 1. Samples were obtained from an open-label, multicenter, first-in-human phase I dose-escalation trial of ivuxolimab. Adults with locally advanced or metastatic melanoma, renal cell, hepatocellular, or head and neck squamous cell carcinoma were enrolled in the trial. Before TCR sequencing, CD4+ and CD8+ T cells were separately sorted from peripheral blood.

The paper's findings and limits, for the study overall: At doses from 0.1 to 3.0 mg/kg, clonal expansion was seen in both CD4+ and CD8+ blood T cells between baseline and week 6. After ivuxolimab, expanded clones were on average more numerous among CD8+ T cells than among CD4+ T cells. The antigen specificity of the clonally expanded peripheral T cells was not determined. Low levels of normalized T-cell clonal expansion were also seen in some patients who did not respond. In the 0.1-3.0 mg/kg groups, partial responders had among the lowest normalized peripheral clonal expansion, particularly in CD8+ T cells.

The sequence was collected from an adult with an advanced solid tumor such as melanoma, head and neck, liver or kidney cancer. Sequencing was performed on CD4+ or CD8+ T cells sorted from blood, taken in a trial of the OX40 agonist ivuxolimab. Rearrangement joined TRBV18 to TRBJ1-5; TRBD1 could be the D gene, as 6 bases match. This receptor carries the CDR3 CASSSQGRGQPQHF. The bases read TGTGCCAGCTCATCACAGGGTAGGGGTCAGCCCCAGCATTTT.